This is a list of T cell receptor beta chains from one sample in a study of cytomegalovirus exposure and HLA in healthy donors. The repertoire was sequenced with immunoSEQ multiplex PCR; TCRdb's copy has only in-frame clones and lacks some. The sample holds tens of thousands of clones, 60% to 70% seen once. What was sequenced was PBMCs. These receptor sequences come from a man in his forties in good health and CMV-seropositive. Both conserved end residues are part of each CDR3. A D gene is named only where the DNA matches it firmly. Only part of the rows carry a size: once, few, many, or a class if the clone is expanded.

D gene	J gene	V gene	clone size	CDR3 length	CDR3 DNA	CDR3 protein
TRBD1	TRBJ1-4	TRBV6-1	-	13	TGTGCCAGCAACTCCGGGACAGACGAAAAACTGTTTTTT	CASNSGTDEKLFF
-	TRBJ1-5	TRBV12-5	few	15	TGTGCTAGTGGTTTAGGGGGGGACCTAAATCAGCCCCAGCATTTT	CASGLGGDLNQPQHF
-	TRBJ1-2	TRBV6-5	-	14	TGTGCCAGCAGTTACTCGACAACTAACTATGGCTACACCTTC	CASSYSTTNYGYTF
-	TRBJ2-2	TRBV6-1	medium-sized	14	TGTGCCAGCAGTGAAATTGTGCAGACCGGGGAGCTGTTTTTT	CASSEIVQTGELFF
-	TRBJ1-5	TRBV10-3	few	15	TGTGCCATCAGTTCCGCGGACTCGAGCAATCAGCCCCAGCATTTT	CAISSADSSNQPQHF
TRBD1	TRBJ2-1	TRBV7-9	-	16	TGTGCCAGCAGCTTAGGATTGGGGGACAGCTACAATGAGCAGTTCTTC	CASSLGLGDSYNEQFF
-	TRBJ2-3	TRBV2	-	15	TGTGCCAGCAGTGTTCGCAGCCGGGACACAGATACGCAGTATTTT	CASSVRSRDTDTQYF
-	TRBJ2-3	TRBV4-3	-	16	TGCGCCAGCAGCCAAAGAGGGTTCGGAGACACAGATACGCAGTATTTT	CASSQRGFGDTDTQYF
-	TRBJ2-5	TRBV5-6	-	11	TGTGCCAGCAGCTTCCGAGAGACCCAGTACTTC	CASSFRETQYF
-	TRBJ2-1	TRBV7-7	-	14	TGTGCTAGCAGCTTAGCTGGACAGTACAATGAGCAGTTCTTC	CASSLAGQYNEQFF
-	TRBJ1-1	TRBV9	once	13	TGTGCCAGCAGCACCAGCGGGAGAACTGAAGCTTTCTTT	CASSTSGRTEAFF
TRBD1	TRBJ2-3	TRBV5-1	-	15	TGCGCCAGCAGCCCCACAGGGGTCCTCACAGATACGCAGTATTTT	CASSPTGVLTDTQYF
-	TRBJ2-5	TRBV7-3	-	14	TGTGCCAGCAGCTTAACGGAAGGGGTAGAGACCCAGTACTTC	CASSLTEGVETQYF
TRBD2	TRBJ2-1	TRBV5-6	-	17	TGTGCCAGCAGCCAAAGACTAGCGGGCACGGGCTACAATGAGCAGTTCTTC	CASSQRLAGTGYNEQFF
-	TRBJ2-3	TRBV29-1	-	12	TGCAGCGTTGGCCTTAGAGGAGATACGCAGTATTTT	CSVGLRGDTQYF
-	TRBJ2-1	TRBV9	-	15	TGTGCCAGCAGCGGAACGGGGGAGGTCTACAATGAGCAGTTCTTC	CASSGTGEVYNEQFF
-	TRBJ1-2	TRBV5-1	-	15	TGCGCCAGCAGCTCCGATCCCGAGCGGCCTTCCCTCCACACCTTC	CASSSDPERPSLHTF
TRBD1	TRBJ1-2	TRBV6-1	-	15	TGTGCCAGCAGTGAGTTACAGGGGGCGCTTCTTGGCTACACCTTC	CASSELQGALLGYTF
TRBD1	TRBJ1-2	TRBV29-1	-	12	TGCAGCGTCCGACAGGGAACGGATGGCTACACCTTC	CSVRQGTDGYTF
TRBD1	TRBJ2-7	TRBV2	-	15	TGTGCCAGTAATACCGGGACAGGGGCCTCCTACGAGCAGTACTTC	CASNTGTGASYEQYF
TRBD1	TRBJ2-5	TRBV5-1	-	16	TGCGCCAGCAGCTTACCACAGGGGGCCAGCGTAGAGACCCAGTACTTC	CASSLPQGASVETQYF
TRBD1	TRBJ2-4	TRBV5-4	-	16	TGTGCCAGCAGCTTCGGGACAGGGGGCAAGGTGAACATTCAGTACTTC	CASSFGTGGKVNIQYF